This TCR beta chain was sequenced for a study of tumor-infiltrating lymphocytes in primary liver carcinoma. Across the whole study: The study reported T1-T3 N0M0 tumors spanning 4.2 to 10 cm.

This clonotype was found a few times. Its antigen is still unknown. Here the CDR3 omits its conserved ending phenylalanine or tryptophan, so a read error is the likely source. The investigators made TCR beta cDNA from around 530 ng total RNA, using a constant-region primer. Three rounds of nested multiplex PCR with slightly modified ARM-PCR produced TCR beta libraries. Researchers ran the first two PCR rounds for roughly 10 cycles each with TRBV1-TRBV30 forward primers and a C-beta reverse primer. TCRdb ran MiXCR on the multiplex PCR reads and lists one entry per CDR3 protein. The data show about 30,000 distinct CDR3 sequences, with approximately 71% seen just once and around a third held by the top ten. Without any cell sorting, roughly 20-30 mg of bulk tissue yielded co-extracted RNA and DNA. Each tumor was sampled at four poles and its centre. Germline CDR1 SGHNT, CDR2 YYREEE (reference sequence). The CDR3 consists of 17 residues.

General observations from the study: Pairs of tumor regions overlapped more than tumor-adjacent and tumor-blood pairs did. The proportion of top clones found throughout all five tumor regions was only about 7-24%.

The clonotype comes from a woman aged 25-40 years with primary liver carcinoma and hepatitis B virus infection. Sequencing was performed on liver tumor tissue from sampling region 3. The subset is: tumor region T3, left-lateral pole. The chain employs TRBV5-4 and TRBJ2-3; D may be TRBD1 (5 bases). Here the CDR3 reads CASSVDGHPPPTYTQYL. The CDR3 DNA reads TGTGCCAGCAGCGTAGACGGACATCCTCCACCCACATATACGCAGTATCTT.